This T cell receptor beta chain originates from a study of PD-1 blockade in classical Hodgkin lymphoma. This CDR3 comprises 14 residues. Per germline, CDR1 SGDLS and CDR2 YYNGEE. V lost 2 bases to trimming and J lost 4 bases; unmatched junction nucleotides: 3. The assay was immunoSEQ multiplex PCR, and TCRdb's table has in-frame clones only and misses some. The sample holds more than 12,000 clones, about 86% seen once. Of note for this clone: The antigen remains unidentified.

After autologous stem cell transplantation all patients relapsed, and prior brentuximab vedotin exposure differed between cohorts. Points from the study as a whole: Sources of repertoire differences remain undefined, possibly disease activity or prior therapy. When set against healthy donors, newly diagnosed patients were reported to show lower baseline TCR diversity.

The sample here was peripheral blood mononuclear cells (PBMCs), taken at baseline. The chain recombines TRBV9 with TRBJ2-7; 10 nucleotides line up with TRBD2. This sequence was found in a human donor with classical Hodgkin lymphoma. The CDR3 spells CASSVGLADYEQYF. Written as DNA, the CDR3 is TGTGCCAGCAGCGTTGGACTAGCGGATTACGAGCAGTACTTC.